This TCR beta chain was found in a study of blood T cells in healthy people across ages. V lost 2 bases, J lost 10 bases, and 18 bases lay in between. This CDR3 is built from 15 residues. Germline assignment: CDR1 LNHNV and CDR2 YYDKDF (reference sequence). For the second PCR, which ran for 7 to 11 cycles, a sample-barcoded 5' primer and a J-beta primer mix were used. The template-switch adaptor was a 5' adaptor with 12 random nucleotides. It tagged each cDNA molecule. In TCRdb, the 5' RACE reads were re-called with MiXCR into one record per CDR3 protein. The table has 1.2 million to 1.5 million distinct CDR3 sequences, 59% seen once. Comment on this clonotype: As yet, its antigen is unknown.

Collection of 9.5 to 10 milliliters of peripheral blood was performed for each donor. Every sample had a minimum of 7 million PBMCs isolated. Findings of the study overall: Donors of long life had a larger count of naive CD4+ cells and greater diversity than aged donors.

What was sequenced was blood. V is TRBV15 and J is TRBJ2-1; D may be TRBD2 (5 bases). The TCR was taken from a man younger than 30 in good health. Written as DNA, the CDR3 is TGTGCCACCAGCAGACCGGGATTAGGGTCCTACGAGCAGTTCTTC. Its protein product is CATSRPGLGSYEQFF.